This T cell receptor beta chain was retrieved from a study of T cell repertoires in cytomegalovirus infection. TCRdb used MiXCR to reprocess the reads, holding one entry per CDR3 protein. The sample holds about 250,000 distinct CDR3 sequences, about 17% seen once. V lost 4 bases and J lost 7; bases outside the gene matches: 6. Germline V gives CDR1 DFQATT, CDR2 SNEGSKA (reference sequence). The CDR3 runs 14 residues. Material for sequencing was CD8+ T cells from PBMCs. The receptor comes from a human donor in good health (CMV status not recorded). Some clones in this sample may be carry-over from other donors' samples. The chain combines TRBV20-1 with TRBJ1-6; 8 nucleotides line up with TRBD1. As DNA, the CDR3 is TGCAGTGCTATTCGAGACAGGGGCAATTCACCCCTCCACTTT. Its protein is CSAIRDRGNSPLHF.